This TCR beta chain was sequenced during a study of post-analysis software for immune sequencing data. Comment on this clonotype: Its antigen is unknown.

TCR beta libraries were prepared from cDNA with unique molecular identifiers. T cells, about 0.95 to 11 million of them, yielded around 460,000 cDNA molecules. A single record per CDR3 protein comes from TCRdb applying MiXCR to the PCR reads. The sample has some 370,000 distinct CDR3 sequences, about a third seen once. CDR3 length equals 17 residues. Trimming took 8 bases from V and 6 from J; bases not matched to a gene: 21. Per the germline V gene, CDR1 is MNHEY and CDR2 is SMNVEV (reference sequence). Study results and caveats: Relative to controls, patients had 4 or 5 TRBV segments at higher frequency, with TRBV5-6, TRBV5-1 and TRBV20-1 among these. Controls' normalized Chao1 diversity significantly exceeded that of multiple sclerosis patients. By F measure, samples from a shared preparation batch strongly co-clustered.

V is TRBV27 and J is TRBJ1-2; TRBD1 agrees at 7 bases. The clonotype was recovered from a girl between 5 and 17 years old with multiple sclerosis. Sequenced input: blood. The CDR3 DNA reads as TGTGCCAGCCCTCCTTGTAGCAGGGAGGGGGCAAGGGATGGCTACACCTTC. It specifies CASPPCSREGARDGYTF.